The source of this T cell receptor (beta chain) is a study of human T cells and chemical hapten exposure. Study summary: The variation in per-sample TCR yields arose mainly from small differences in pooled library volumes. Findings and caveats of the study: TCRs at a frequency above 1 in 1000 stayed unchanged with DPC sensitization.

Trimming took 10 bases from V and 3 from J, leaving 10 bases between them. The CDR3 loop spans 12 amino acids. RNA extraction used unfractionated whole blood as the source of total RNA. This clonotype appeared many times. Antigen unknown. Single cDNA molecules in the library carried unique molecular identifiers attached during preparation. As processed by the authors: Samples ranged from about 23,224 to 690,600 TCRs, with a median of about 96,000. One entry per CDR3 protein results from TCRdb running MiXCR on the 5' RACE reads. TCRdb's processing, not the study's, gives the V and J calls here. Among 130,000 or so distinct CDR3 sequences, about 4.3% were seen once, and the ten largest hold over 1.3%.

The V gene is TRBV12-3 or TRBV12-4, the J gene TRBJ1-5; no reliable D call. This clonotype originated in a female donor in good health. This CDR3 is CATTRDNQPQHF. The CDR3 DNA follows: TGTGCCACAACGAGGGACAATCAGCCCCAGCATTTT.